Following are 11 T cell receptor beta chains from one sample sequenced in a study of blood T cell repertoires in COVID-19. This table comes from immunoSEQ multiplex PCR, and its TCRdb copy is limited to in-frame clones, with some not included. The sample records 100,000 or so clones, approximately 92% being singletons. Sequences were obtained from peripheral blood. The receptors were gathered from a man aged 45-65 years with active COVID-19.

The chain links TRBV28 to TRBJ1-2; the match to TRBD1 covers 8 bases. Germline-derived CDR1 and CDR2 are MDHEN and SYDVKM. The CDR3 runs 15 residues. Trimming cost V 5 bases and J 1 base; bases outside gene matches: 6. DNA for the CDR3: TGTGCCAGCAGTACCCAGACAGGGGTTAACTATGGCTACACCTTC. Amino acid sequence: CASSTQTGVNYGYTF.

Here the CDR3 reads CASSSTGEGLFGYTF. CDR3 in DNA: TGTGCCAGCAGCTCGACAGGGGAAGGGTTATTTGGCTACACCTTC. The gene calls are TRBV5-6 and TRBJ1-2, with 8 bases fitting TRBD1. The CDR3 has 15 amino acids. The V gene end was trimmed by 3 bases and the J gene end by 7 bases; junction bases not matched to a gene: 11. Germline V CDR1 and CDR2: SGHDT, YYEEEE.

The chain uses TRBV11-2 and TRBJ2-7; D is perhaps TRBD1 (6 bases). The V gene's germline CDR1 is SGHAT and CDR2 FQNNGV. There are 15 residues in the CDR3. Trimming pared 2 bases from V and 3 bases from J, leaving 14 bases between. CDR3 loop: CASSLSQGQNYEQYF. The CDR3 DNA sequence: TGTGCCAGCAGCTTATCTCAGGGGCAAAACTACGAGCAGTACTTC.

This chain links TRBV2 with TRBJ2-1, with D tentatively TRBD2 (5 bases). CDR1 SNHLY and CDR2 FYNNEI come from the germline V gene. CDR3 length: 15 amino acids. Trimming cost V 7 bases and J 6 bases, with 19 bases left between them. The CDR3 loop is CASTRLTGRLNEQFF. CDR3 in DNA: TGTGCCAGCACCCGATTAACGGGAAGACTCAATGAGCAGTTCTTC.

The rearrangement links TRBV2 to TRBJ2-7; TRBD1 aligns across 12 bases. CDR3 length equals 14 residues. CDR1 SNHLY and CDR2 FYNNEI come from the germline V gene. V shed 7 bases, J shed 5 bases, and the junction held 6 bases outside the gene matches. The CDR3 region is CASKGQGAGNEQYF. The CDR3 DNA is TGTGCCAGCAAGGGACAGGGGGCAGGGAACGAGCAGTACTTC.

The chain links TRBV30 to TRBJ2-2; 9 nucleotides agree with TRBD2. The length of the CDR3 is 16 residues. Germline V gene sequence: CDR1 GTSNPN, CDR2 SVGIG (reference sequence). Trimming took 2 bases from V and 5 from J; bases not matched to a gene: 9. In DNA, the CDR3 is TGTGCCTGGAGTTCCCGTAGACTAGCGGATACCGGGGAGCTGTTTTTT. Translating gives CAWSSRRLADTGELFF.

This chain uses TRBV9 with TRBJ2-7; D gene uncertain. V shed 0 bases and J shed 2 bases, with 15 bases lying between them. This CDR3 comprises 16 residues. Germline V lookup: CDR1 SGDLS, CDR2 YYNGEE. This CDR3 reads CASSVGRSFAAYEQYF. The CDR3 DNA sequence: TGTGCCAGCAGCGTAGGCAGGTCCTTCGCCGCCTACGAGCAGTACTTC.

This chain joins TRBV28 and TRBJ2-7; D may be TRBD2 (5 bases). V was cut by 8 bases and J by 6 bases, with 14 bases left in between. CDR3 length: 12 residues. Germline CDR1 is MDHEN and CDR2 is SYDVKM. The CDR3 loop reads CASGGRGREQYF. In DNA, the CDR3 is TGTGCCAGCGGTGGGCGAGGGCGCGAGCAGTACTTC.

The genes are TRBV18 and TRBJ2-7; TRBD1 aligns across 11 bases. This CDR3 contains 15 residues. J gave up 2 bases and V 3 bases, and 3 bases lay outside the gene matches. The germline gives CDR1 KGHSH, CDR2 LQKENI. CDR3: CASSPGTGGTYEQYF. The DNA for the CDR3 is TGTGCCAGCTCACCCGGGACAGGGGGAACCTACGAGCAGTACTTC.

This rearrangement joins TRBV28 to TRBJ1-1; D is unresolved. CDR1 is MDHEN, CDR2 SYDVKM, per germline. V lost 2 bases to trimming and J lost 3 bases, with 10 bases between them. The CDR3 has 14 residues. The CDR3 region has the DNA TGTGCCAGCAGTTTAGGAGCGCAGCACACTGAAGCTTTCTTT. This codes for CASSLGAQHTEAFF.

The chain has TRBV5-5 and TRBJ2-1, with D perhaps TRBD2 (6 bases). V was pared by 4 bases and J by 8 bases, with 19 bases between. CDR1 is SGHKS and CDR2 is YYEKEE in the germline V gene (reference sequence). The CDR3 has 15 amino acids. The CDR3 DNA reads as TGTGCCAGCAGCCTACGGGGGATTAGCCCTGATGAGCAGTTCTTC. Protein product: CASSLRGISPDEQFF.